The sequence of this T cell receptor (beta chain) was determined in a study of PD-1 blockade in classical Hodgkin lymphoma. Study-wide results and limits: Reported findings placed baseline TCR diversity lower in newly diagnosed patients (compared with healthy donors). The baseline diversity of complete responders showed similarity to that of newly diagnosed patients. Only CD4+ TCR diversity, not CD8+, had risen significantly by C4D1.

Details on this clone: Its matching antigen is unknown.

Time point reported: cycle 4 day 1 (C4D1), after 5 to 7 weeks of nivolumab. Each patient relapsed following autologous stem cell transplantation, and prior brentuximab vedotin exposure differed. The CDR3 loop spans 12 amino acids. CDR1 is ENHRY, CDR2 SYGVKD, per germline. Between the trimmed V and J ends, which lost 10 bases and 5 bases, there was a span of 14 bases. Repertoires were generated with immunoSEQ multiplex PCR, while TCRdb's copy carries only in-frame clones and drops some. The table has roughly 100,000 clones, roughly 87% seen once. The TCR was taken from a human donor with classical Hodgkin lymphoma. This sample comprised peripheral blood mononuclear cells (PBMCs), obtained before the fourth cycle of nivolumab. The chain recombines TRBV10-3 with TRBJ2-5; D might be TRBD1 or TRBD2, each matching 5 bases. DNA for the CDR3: TGTGCCACCAGGGACCTGGGGGAGACCCAGTACTTC. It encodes CATRDLGETQYF.